The present entry profiles one T cell receptor (beta chain) with its context. The antigen is not known. This sample was taken from a study of human CD8 memory T cell subsets. Overall study results and limits: It was suggested by Chao1 estimates that stem-like memory T cells were more diverse than precursor exhausted T cells.

TCR beta was sequenced from UMI-tagged 5' RACE libraries. TCRdb re-analyzed the 5' RACE reads; it lists each CDR3 protein once, without DNA. The sample's table shows 9,500 to 12,000 distinct CDR3 sequences. The germline V gene encodes CDR1 SQVTM and CDR2 ANQGSEA. The CDR3 length is 12 residues. Enrichment of total CD8+ T cells was achieved using negative magnetic separation. RNA originated from duplicate vials containing over 130,000 sorted CD8+ T cells per subset. Sample: CD8+ T cells from PBMCs. The TCR was taken from a human donor in good health. The rearrangement uses TRBV29-1 and TRBJ2-3; the D call from TCRdb, TRBD1, cannot be confirmed without DNA. CDR3 region: CSVDERGYTQYF.